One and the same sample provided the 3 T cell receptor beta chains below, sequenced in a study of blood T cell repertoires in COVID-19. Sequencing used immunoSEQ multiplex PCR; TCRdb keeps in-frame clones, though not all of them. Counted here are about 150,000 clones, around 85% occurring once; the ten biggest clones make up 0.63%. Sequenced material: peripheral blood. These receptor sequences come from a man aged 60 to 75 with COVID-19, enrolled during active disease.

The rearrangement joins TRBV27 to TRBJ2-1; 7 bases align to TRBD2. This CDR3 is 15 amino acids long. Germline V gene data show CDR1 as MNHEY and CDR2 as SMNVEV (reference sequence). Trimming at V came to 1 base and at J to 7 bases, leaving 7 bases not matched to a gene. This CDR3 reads CASSLWTRWENEQFF. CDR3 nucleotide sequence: TGTGCCAGCAGTTTATGGACTAGGTGGGAGAATGAGCAGTTCTTC.

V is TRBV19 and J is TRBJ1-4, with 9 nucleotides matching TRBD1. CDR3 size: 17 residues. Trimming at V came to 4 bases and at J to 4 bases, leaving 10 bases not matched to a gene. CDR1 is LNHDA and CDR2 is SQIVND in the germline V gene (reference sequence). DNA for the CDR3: TGTGCCAGTAGTACCCAGATCACAGGGGGCTTTAATGAAAAACTGTTTTTT. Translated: CASSTQITGGFNEKLFF.

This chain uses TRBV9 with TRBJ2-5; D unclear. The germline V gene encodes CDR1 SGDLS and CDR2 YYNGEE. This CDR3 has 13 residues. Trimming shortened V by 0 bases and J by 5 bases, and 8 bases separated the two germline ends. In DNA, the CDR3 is TGTGCCAGCAGCGTAGACCGGGTGGAGACCCAGTACTTC. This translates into CASSVDRVETQYF.